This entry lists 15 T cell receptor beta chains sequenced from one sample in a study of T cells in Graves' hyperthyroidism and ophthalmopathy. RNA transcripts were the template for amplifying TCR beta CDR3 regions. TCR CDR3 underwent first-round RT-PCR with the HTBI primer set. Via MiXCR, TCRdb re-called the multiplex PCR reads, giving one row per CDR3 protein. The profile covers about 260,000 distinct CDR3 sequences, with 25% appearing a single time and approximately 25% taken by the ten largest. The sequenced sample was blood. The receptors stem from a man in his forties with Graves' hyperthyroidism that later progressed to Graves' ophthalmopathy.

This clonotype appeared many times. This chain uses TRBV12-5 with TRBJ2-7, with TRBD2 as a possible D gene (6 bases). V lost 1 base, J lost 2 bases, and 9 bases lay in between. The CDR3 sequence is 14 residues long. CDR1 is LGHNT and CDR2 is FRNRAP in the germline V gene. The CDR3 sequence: CASGLGLDPYEQYF. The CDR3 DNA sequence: TGTGCTAGTGGTTTGGGACTAGACCCCTACGAGCAGTACTTC.

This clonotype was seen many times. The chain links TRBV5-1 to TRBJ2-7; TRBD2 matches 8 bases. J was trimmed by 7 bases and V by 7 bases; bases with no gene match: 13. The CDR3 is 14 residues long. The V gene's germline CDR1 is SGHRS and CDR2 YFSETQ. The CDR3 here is CASGFSGKMREQYF. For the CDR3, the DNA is TGCGCCAGCGGATTTAGCGGGAAGATGCGGGAGCAGTACTTC.

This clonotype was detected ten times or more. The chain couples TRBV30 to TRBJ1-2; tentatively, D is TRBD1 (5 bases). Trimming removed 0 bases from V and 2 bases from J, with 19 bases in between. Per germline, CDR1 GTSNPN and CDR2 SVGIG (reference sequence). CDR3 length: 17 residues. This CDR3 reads CAWSVHRGVKINYGYTF. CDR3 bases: TGTGCCTGGAGTGTACATCGAGGGGTAAAAATCAACTATGGCTACACCTTC.

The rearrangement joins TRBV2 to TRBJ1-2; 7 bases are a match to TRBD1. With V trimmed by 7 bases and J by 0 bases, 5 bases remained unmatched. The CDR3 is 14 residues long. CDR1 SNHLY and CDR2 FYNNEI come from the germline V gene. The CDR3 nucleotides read TGTGCCAGCACTGGACAGGCGGCTAACTATGGCTACACCTTC. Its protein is CASTGQAANYGYTF.

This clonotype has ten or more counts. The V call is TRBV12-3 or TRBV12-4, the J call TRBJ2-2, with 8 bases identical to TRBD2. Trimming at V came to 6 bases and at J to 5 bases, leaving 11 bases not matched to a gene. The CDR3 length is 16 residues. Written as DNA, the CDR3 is TGTGCCAGCAGCGAAAGCACCCCGGGGGGGACCGGGGAGCTGTTTTTT. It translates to CASSESTPGGTGELFF.

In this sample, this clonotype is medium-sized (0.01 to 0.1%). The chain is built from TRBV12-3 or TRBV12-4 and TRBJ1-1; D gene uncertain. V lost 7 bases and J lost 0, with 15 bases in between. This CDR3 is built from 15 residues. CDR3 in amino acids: CASTGPRNMNTEAFF. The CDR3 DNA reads TGTGCCAGCACCGGCCCACGGAACATGAACACTGAAGCTTTCTTT.

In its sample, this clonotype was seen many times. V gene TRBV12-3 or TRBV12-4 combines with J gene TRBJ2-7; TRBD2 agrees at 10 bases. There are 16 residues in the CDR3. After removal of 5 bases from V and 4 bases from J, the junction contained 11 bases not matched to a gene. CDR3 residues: CASSHQREGRGYEQYF. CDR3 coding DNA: TGTGCCAGCAGTCATCAGCGGGAGGGCCGTGGGTACGAGCAGTACTTC.

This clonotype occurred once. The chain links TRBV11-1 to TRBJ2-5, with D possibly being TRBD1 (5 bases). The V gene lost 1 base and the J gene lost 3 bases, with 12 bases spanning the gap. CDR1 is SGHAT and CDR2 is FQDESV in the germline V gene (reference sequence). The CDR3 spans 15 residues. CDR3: CASSLGAGQEETQYF. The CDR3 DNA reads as TGTGCCAGCAGCTTAGGAGCAGGGCAGGAAGAGACCCAGTACTTC.

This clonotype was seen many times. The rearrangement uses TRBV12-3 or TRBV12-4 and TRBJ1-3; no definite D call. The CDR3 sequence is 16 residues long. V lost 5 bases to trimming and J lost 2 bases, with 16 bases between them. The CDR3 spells CASSPLSPGPGNTIYF. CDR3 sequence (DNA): TGTGCCAGCAGTCCCCTCTCCCCTGGCCCTGGAAACACCATATATTTT.

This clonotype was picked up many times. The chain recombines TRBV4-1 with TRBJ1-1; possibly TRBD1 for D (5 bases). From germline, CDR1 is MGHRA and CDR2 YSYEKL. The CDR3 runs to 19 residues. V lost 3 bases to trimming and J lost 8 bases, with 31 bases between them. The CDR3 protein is CASSHTPGGVGKSTAEAFF. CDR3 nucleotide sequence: TGCGCCAGCAGCCATACCCCCGGGGGTGTTGGGAAGAGCACTGCGGAAGCTTTCTTT.

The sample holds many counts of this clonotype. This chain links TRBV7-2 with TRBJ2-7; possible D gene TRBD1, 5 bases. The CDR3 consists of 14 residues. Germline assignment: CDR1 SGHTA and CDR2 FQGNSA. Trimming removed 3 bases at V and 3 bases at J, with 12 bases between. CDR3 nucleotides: TGTGCCAGCAGCTTTCAGGGTGCCGTCTACGAGCAGTACTTC. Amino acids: CASSFQGAVYEQYF.

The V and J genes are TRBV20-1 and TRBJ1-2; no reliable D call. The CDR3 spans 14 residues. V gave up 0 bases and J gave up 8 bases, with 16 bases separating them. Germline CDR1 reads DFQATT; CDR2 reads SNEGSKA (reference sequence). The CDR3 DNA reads TGCAGTGCTAGAGATGATTGGGGTGCGGGGGGCTACACCTTC. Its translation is CSARDDWGAGGYTF.

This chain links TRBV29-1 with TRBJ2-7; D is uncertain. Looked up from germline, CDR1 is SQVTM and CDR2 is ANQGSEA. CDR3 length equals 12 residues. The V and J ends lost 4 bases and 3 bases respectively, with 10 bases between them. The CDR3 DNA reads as TGCAGCGTTGCGGCCAGCGACTACGAGCAGTACTTC. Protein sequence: CSVAASDYEQYF.

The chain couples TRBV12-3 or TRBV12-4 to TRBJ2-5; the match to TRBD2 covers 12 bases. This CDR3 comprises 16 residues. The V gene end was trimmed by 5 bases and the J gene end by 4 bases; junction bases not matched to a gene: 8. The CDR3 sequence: CASSPRTSGAGETQYF. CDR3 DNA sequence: TGTGCCAGCAGTCCCCGGACTAGCGGGGCGGGAGAGACCCAGTACTTC.

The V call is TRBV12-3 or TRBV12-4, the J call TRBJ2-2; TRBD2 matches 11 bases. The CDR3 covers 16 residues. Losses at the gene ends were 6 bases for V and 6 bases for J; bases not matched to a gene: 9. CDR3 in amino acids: CASSSGTSGLAGELFF. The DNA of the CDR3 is TGTGCCAGCAGCTCCGGGACTAGCGGTTTGGCCGGGGAGCTGTTTTTT.